The 17 T cell receptor beta chains in this list originate from one sample, sequenced in a study of blood T cell repertoires in COVID-19. Using immunoSEQ multiplex PCR, the repertoire was profiled, and TCRdb retains in-frame clones only, with some absent. The sample has around 67,000 clones, about 80% seen once; the top ten hold approximately 16%. Sequenced input: peripheral blood. These receptors all stem from a man older than 75 with active COVID-19.

The gene calls are TRBV7-9 and TRBJ1-2, with D perhaps TRBD1 (5 bases). The CDR3 length is 16 residues. CDR1 is SEHNR, CDR2 FQNEAQ, per germline (reference sequence). Trimming took 0 bases from V and 6 from J, leaving 17 bases between them. CDR3 sequence: CASSLAGTGRADGYTF. CDR3 nucleotide sequence: TGTGCCAGCAGCTTAGCGGGTACGGGCAGGGCCGATGGCTACACCTTC.

The DNA of the CDR3 is TGTGCCAGTAGTCGTACAGGTTACACCGGGGAGCTGTTTTTT. Residues: CASSRTGYTGELFF. The J gene is TRBJ2-2, the V gene TRBV19; TRBD1 might be the D (5 bases). The germline V and J ends were trimmed by 5 bases and 3 bases, with 10 bases remaining between them. Germline V gene sequence: CDR1 LNHDA, CDR2 SQIVND (reference sequence). The CDR3 extends over 14 amino acids.

The sample holds many counts of this clone. This chain uses TRBV7-2 with TRBJ1-5; a weak D match, TRBD1 (6 bases). Trimming removed 1 base from V and 5 bases from J, with 15 bases in between. The CDR3 has 16 amino acids. CDR1 and CDR2 from the germline V gene are SGHTA and FQGNSA. The chain's CDR3 is CASSLVGGAFDQPQHF. CDR3 nucleotides: TGTGCCAGCAGCTTAGTTGGGGGGGCATTTGATCAGCCCCAGCATTTT.

The chain carries TRBV25-1 and TRBJ2-3, with TRBD1 matching over 8 bases. The trim removed 3 bases at V and 4 bases at J, leaving 6 bases unmatched. CDR1 is MGHDK and CDR2 is SYGVNS in the germline V gene. CDR3 length: 15 amino acids. CDR3 in amino acids: CASSEWTGSADTQYF. For the CDR3, the DNA is TGTGCCAGCAGTGAGTGGACAGGGTCTGCAGATACGCAGTATTTT. The variable domain in full, completed from reference TRBV25-1 and TRBJ2-3, reads EADIYQTPRYLVIGTGKKITLECSQTMGHDKMYWYQQDPGMELHLIHYSYGVNSTEKGDLSSESTVSRIRTEHFPLTLESARPSHTSQYLCASSEWTGSADTQYFGPGTRLTVL.

This clone appeared a single time. V is TRBV7-9 and J is TRBJ2-7; TRBD1 aligns across 9 bases. CDR1 and CDR2 (germline): SEHNR, FQNEAQ (reference sequence). After removal of 5 bases from V and 7 bases from J, the junction contained 12 bases not matched to a gene. This CDR3 comprises 15 residues. The CDR3 loop is CASSVRTGGLREQYF. Here the CDR3 DNA reads TGTGCCAGCAGCGTTCGAACAGGGGGCCTTCGGGAGCAGTACTTC.

This chain connects TRBV5-1 to TRBJ2-1; 8 bases fit TRBD1. Losses at the gene ends were 6 bases for V and 7 bases for J; bases not matched to a gene: 12. Germline V CDR1 and CDR2: SGHRS, YFSETQ. This CDR3 region has 15 residues. CDR3 in amino acids: CASTRPGTGFNEQFF. The CDR3 nucleotides read TGCGCCAGCACTCGACCCGGGACAGGATTTAATGAGCAGTTCTTC.

The chain uses TRBV6-2 or TRBV6-3 and TRBJ1-5; D possibly corresponds to TRBD1 (6 bases). Deletions cut 6 bases from V and 3 bases from J, with 15 bases between. Germline V gene data show CDR1 as MNHEY and CDR2 as SVGEGT. The CDR3 totals 15 residues. CDR3 DNA sequence: TGTGCCAGCAGCTCGACAGGATTCCACAATCAGCCCCAGCATTTT. The encoded protein is CASSSTGFHNQPQHF.

V usage is TRBV4-3 and J usage is TRBJ1-5; D remains unclear. The CDR3 loop spans 13 amino acids. Trimming left V 4 bases short and J 7 bases short, with 11 bases between. From germline, CDR1 is LGHNA and CDR2 YSLEER. The CDR3: CASSPELRQPQHF. CDR3 DNA sequence: TGCGCCAGCAGCCCCGAACTTCGGCAGCCCCAGCATTTT.

The chain uses TRBV7-2 and TRBJ2-1; 7 nucleotides agree with TRBD2. Germline CDR1 and CDR2: SGHTA and FQGNSA. The CDR3 is 13 amino acids. Trimming removed 1 base from V and 9 bases from J; junction bases left unmatched: 3. CDR3 DNA: TGTGCCAGCAGCTTAGGGCGGGAGTTTGAGCAGTTCTTC. It is translated as CASSLGREFEQFF.

V gene TRBV25-1 combines with J gene TRBJ2-3; maybe TRBD1 (6 bases). V was pared by 7 bases and J by 2 bases, with 10 bases between. Germline V gene lookup returns CDR1 MGHDK and CDR2 SYGVNS. The CDR3 sequence is 13 residues long. The CDR3 is CASKDRLTDTQYF. Written as DNA, the CDR3 is TGTGCCAGCAAGGACAGACTCACAGATACGCAGTATTTT.

The genes are TRBV7-2 and TRBJ2-4; 10 bases fit TRBD1. V lost 3 bases and J lost 1; bases outside the gene matches: 3. This CDR3 region has 16 residues. Germline V gene data show CDR1 as SGHTA and CDR2 as FQGNSA. The CDR3 is CASSLTGGLAKNIQYF. The CDR3, as DNA: TGTGCCAGCAGCTTGACAGGGGGCTTGGCCAAAAACATTCAGTACTTC.

CDR3 residues: CASRGTGSDQPQHF. The CDR3 bases are TGTGCCAGCAGAGGAACAGGGTCTGATCAGCCCCAGCATTTT. The gene calls are TRBV7-8 and TRBJ1-5, with D perhaps TRBD1 (6 bases). CDR3 size: 14 residues. CDR1 is SGHVS, CDR2 FQNEAQ, per germline. The V end was cut by 6 bases, the J end by 5 bases, with 14 bases between.

The chain combines TRBV4-1 with TRBJ2-2; no firm D call. The CDR3 covers 15 residues. Trimming took 4 bases from V and 0 from J, leaving 9 bases between them. Germline V gene lookup returns CDR1 MGHRA and CDR2 YSYEKL. For the CDR3, the DNA is TGCGCCAGCAGCCGAACCGCGGCGAACACCGGGGAGCTGTTTTTT. Residues: CASSRTAANTGELFF.

The rearrangement uses TRBV7-9 and TRBJ1-4; D uncertain. From germline, CDR1 is SEHNR and CDR2 FQNEAQ (reference sequence). Trimming cost V 1 base and J 0 bases, with 9 bases left between them. The CDR3 consists of 16 residues. The DNA of the CDR3 is TGTGCCAGCAGCTTAGTTTTGACTGCAACTAATGAAAAACTGTTTTTT. It codes for CASSLVLTATNEKLFF.

The CDR3 DNA reads as TGTGCCAGCAGCAATGAACAGGGCTACGAGCAGTACTTC. Amino acids: CASSNEQGYEQYF. V gene TRBV12-3 or TRBV12-4 combines with J gene TRBJ2-7; maybe TRBD1 (6 bases). This CDR3 comprises 13 residues. The germline V and J ends were trimmed by 6 bases and 3 bases, with 12 bases remaining between them.

V and J are TRBV19 and TRBJ2-3, with 8 bases that match TRBD2. CDR3 length: 17 amino acids. V shed 4 bases, J shed 1 base, and the junction held 10 bases outside the gene matches. The germline gives CDR1 LNHDA, CDR2 SQIVND (reference sequence). For the CDR3, the DNA is TGTGCCAGTAGTACCGCCCGGGGGGGAATTCGCACAGATACGCAGTATTTT. It translates to CASSTARGGIRTDTQYF.

In its sample, this clone was seen a few times. CDR3 residues: CASRSLVLIPGQGGGYTF. CDR3 in DNA: TGCGCCAGCAGATCCTTAGTACTTATACCGGGACAGGGTGGAGGCTACACCTTC. This chain connects TRBV5-1 to TRBJ1-2; 9 bases agree with TRBD1. V dropped 5 bases and J dropped 8; count of bases not matched to a gene: 22. Germline CDR1 SGHRS, CDR2 YFSETQ. The CDR3 spans 18 residues.